One and the same sample provided the 26 T cell receptor beta chains below, sequenced in a study of beta chain features in type 1 diabetes. Study-wide results and limits: All four CD4+ subsets from Type 1 diabetes patients carried moderately but significantly shorter TCRB CDR3s.

Expressed TCRB transcripts were sequenced because the isolated RNA had all been reverse transcribed beforehand. Only in-frame clones appear in the TCRdb table, and some are missing; sequencing was by immunoSEQ multiplex PCR. The table shows about 340,000 clones, with 13% occurring only once. Their cognate antigens are unknown. Sample: naive CD4+ T cells from blood. The receptors were sampled from a woman between 18 and 29 years old with type 1 diabetes.

This clone appeared a few times. The chain joins TRBV29-1 to TRBJ2-3; D may be TRBD1 (6 bases). V shed 6 bases and J shed 3 bases, with 13 bases lying between them. This CDR3 is built from 13 residues. Germline CDR1 reads SQVTM; CDR2 reads ANQGSEA. DNA of the CDR3: TGCAGCGTCCCAACAGGGTCGACAGATACGCAGTATTTT. As protein: CSVPTGSTDTQYF.

This chain's CDR3 is CASSFTSGDSYEQYF. CDR3 bases: TGTGCCAGCTCATTCACTAGCGGAGACTCCTACGAGCAGTACTTC. This sequence joins TRBV18 and TRBJ2-7; 8 bases agree with TRBD2. Germline assignment: CDR1 KGHSH and CDR2 LQKENI. The length of the CDR3 is 15 residues. Unmatched junction bases numbered 6, after V lost 5 bases and J lost 0 bases. The full variable domain, its missing parts supplied by reference TRBV18 and TRBJ2-7, is NAGVMQNPRHLVRRRGQEARLRCSPMKGHSHVYWYRQLPEEGLKFMVYLQKENIIDESGMPKERFSAEFPKEGPSILRIQQVVRGDSAAYFCASSFTSGDSYEQYFGPGTRLTVT.

This clone was recorded a few times. V and J are TRBV9 and TRBJ2-7; tentatively, D is TRBD2 (5 bases). Germline V CDR1 and CDR2: SGDLS, YYNGEE. The CDR3 spans 16 residues. The V end lost 0 bases, the J end lost 0 bases, and 13 bases lay between the germline ends. CDR3 nucleotides: TGTGCCAGCAGCGTAGTTGTGGGAGCTAACTCCTACGAGCAGTACGTC. It encodes CASSVVVGANSYEQYV.

DNA for the CDR3: TGTGCCAGCAGCTTAGTGACAGGGATGGCGACTGGGGCCAACGTCCTGACTTTC. This encodes CASSLVTGMATGANVLTF. The chain joins TRBV7-2 to TRBJ2-6; 7 nucleotides line up with TRBD1. CDR1 and CDR2 from the germline V gene are SGHTA and FQGNSA. CDR3 length: 18 amino acids. V trimming: 1 base; J trimming: 2 bases; junction bases outside the gene matches: 8.

This clone was seen a handful of times. This chain uses TRBV30 with TRBJ1-4, with 10 bases lining up with TRBD1. This CDR3 spans 14 amino acids. Germline loops: CDR1 GTSNPN, CDR2 SVGIG (reference sequence). The trim removed 8 bases at V and 7 bases at J, leaving 10 bases unmatched. The CDR3 DNA sequence: TGTGCCGGGGGACAGGGGAGGGCTGGTGAAAAACTGTTTTTT. Protein sequence: CAGGQGRAGEKLFF.

This clone was counted a few times. The chain joins TRBV30 to TRBJ1-1; D remains unclear. V was clipped by 4 bases and J by 7 bases, with 10 bases between them. The CDR3 covers 11 residues. Per germline, CDR1 GTSNPN and CDR2 SVGIG (reference sequence). The chain's CDR3 is CAWTGYGEAFF. As DNA, the CDR3 is TGTGCCTGGACAGGATACGGTGAAGCTTTCTTT.

This clone was counted a few times. The chain recombines TRBV28 with TRBJ1-1; maybe TRBD1 (5 bases). The CDR3 consists of 12 residues. Trimming stripped 7 bases from V and 1 base from J, with 7 bases between. Germline CDR1 MDHEN, CDR2 SYDVKM. CDR3 bases: TGTGCCAGCAACGGACAGAACACTGAAGCTTTCTTT. Encoded protein: CASNGQNTEAFF.

This clone was observed a few times. The V and J genes are TRBV5-1 and TRBJ2-7; the match to TRBD2 covers 8 bases. V was clipped by 5 bases and J by 2 bases; unmatched bases: 9. CDR3 length equals 15 residues. Germline lookup yields CDR1 SGHRS and CDR2 YFSETQ. The CDR3 DNA follows: TGCGCCAGCAGTTCCGGGACTAGGAGTACCTACGAGCAGTACTTC. Its translation is CASSSGTRSTYEQYF.

Here the CDR3 DNA reads TGTGCCAGCAGCCTCAGCGGGAGTCGGTACGAGCAGTACTTC. Residues: CASSLSGSRYEQYF. The rearrangement links TRBV7-2 to TRBJ2-7; 8 positions agree with TRBD2. V was clipped by 5 bases and J by 4 bases; unmatched bases: 7. The length of the CDR3 is 14 residues. Germline V CDR1 and CDR2: SGHTA, FQGNSA. Combining the CDR3 with reference TRBV7-2 and TRBJ2-7 gives the whole variable domain GAGVSQSPSNKVTEKGKDVELRCDPISGHTALYWYRQSLGQGLEFLIYFQGNSAPDKSGLPSDRFSAERTGGSVSTLTIQRTQQEDSAVYLCASSLSGSRYEQYFGPGTRLTVT.

This clone appeared a few times. This chain connects TRBV11-1 to TRBJ2-7; D unclear. Trimming took off 5 bases at V and 1 base at J, with 3 bases between the two ends. The CDR3 consists of 11 residues. Germline lookup yields CDR1 SGHAT and CDR2 FQDESV (reference sequence). CDR3 sequence (DNA): TGTGCCAGCAGCGCGTCCTACGAGCAGTACTTC. This codes for CASSASYEQYF.

The chain joins TRBV7-9 to TRBJ2-7, with D unresolved. Germline assignment: CDR1 SEHNR and CDR2 FQNEAQ (reference sequence). Trimming removed 1 base from V and 7 bases from J, with 14 bases in between. The length of the CDR3 is 14 residues. CDR3 coding DNA: TGTGCCAGCAGCTTAGGCGGCTCCCCCAGAGAGCAGTACGTC. Its translation: CASSLGGSPREQYV.

This clone has a handful of counts. The chain joins TRBV5-1 to TRBJ1-2; unclear D gene. The germline V gene encodes CDR1 SGHRS and CDR2 YFSETQ. V was shortened by 4 bases and J by 6 bases, with 16 bases between the two germline ends. The CDR3 totals 14 residues. The CDR3 sequence is CASSLEGGSDGYTF. As DNA, the CDR3 is TGCGCCAGCAGCCTCGAAGGCGGTAGCGATGGCTACACCTTC. The whole variable domain, filled in from reference TRBV5-1 and TRBJ1-2, reads KAGVTQTPRYLIKTRGQQVTLSCSPISGHRSVSWYQQTPGQGLQFLFEYFSETQRNKGNFPGRFSGRQFSNSRSEMNVSTLELGDSALYLCASSLEGGSDGYTFGSGTRLTVV.

This clone has just a few counts. V gene TRBV4-1 combines with J gene TRBJ2-3, with 8 bases identical to TRBD1. This CDR3 has 15 residues. Germline CDR1 reads MGHRA; CDR2 reads YSYEKL. The trim removed 6 bases at V and 4 bases at J, leaving 9 bases unmatched. The CDR3 protein is CASSKQGDNSDTQYF. CDR3 nucleotides: TGCGCCAGCAGTAAACAGGGGGATAACTCAGATACGCAGTATTTT.

The chain employs TRBV28 and TRBJ2-1; D might be TRBD2 (6 bases). Trimming shortened V by 3 bases and J by 8 bases, and 11 bases separated the two germline ends. Germline loops: CDR1 MDHEN, CDR2 SYDVKM. The CDR3 is 13 amino acids. Here the CDR3 DNA reads TGTGCCAGCAGTTTTCCGGGACTTGATGAGCAGTTCTTC. Translated, it gives CASSFPGLDEQFF. The entire variable domain, with the rest obtained from reference TRBV28 and TRBJ2-1, is as follows: DVKVTQSSRYLVKRTGEKVFLECVQDMDHENMFWYRQDPGLGLRLIYFSYDVKMKEKGDIPEGYSVSREKKERFSLILESASTNQTSMYLCASSFPGLDEQFFGPGTRLTVL.

V and J are TRBV11-3 and TRBJ2-6, with 8 positions matching TRBD2. Germline CDR1 reads SGHNT; CDR2 reads YENEEA. V was pared by 7 bases and J by 0 bases, with 8 bases of the junction left unmatched. This CDR3 comprises 17 residues. CDR3 sequence reads: CASTGGEVYSGANVLTF. CDR3 coding DNA: TGTGCCAGCACCGGGGGGGAGGTATACTCTGGGGCCAACGTCCTGACTTTC.

This clone was picked up a small number of times. The V and J genes are TRBV5-1 and TRBJ2-7; 7 bases fit TRBD1. The CDR3 spans 13 residues. Trimming removed 4 bases from V and 7 bases from J; junction bases left unmatched: 8. Germline V CDR1 and CDR2: SGHRS, YFSETQ. The DNA for the CDR3 is TGCGCCAGCAGCAAGGGGACAGTCCAGGAGCAGTACTTC. This codes for CASSKGTVQEQYF.

A few counts support this clone. J is TRBJ1-1 and V is TRBV21-1; TRBD1, the table's D call, was not compared with the DNA. TRBV21-1 is a known pseudogene. CDR3 length: 17 amino acids. CDR3 nucleotide sequence: TGTGCCAGCAGCAAAGCTCCCACCGACAGGGGAGATACTGAAGCTTTCTTT. Translation gives CASSKAPTDRGDTEAFF.

This clone was picked up a small number of times. A read error may produce the germline difference seen at one junction end. The chain is built from TRBV7-9 and TRBJ2-1; 14 nucleotides line up with TRBD2. The CDR3 runs to 17 residues. Germline CDR1 reads SEHNR; CDR2 reads FQNEAQ (reference sequence). CDR3 bases: TGTGCCAGCAGCTCCGGGACTAGCGGGAGCTCCAACAATGAGCAGTTCTTC. It yields the protein CASSSGTSGSSNNEQFF.

The table lists this clone with a few counts. The genes are TRBV7-9 and TRBJ1-3; 8 bases map to TRBD1. Looked up from germline, CDR1 is SEHNR and CDR2 is FQNEAQ (reference sequence). V shed 5 bases and J 8 bases; nucleotides not matched to a gene: 8. CDR3 length: 14 residues. The CDR3 DNA is TGTGCCAGCAGCATGGGAGACAGGGGATACACCATATATTTT. It specifies CASSMGDRGYTIYF.

In its sample, this clone was seen a few times. The CDR3 spells CASSLGRDTTSYEQYF. CDR3 sequence (DNA): TGTGCCAGCTCACTCGGCCGGGACACGACTTCCTACGAGCAGTACTTC. The chain uses TRBV18 and TRBJ2-7; possible D gene TRBD1, 6 bases. In germline, CDR1 is KGHSH, CDR2 LQKENI. The CDR3 covers 16 residues. Trimming removed 4 bases at V and 1 base at J, with 17 bases between.

The rearrangement joins TRBV28 to TRBJ1-5; TRBD1 aligns across 8 bases. Trimming removed 7 bases from V and 4 bases from J; junction bases left unmatched: 12. CDR3 size: 16 residues. The V gene's germline CDR1 is MDHEN and CDR2 SYDVKM. CDR3 in amino acids: CASIQMGQGANQPQHF. The CDR3 region has the DNA TGTGCCAGCATCCAAATGGGGCAGGGGGCAAATCAGCCCCAGCATTTT.

The rearrangement links TRBV19 to TRBJ2-5, with 7 bases matching TRBD2. V shed 4 bases, J shed 5 bases, and the junction held 1 base outside the gene matches. CDR3 length equals 12 residues. Germline lookup yields CDR1 LNHDA and CDR2 SQIVND (reference sequence). For the CDR3, the DNA is TGTGCCAGTAGTACGCGGGGGGAGACCCAGTACTTC. It yields the protein CASSTRGETQYF.

The chain uses TRBV29-1 and TRBJ2-1; D is ambiguous. The CDR3 sequence is 13 residues long. V was cut by 1 base and J by 5 bases, with 9 bases left in between. Per germline, CDR1 SQVTM and CDR2 ANQGSEA. The CDR3 DNA is TGCAGCGTTGAAGTCCTCCGGGACAATGAGCAGTTCTTC. Translating gives CSVEVLRDNEQFF.

This CDR3 reads CASSPILAGGGNEQFF. The CDR3 bases are TGTGCCAGCAGCCCAATACTAGCGGGAGGGGGCAATGAGCAGTTCTTC. The rearrangement uses TRBV7-9 and TRBJ2-1; TRBD2 agrees at 13 bases. The length of the CDR3 is 16 residues. The J segment lost 6 bases and the V segment lost 5 bases, leaving 7 bases of the junction unmatched. Germline V gene sequence: CDR1 SEHNR, CDR2 FQNEAQ (reference sequence).

The V gene is TRBV28, the J gene TRBJ2-1; possible D gene TRBD2, 6 bases. Germline values: CDR1 MDHEN, CDR2 SYDVKM. The ends were cut back, 6 bases at V and 6 bases at J, with 18 bases in the middle. The CDR3 runs to 15 residues. CDR3 bases: TGTGCCAGCAGCTCTCTCCTGGGAGGTCCCAATGAGCAGTTCTTC. Translation: CASSSLLGGPNEQFF.

Note on this clone: The sample holds other DNA sequences that translate to the same CDR3. The chain combines TRBV7-2 with TRBJ2-3, with D unresolved. The germline CDR1 and CDR2 sequences are SGHTA and FQGNSA. V was trimmed by 3 bases and J by 4 bases, leaving 8 bases between them. The length of the CDR3 is 13 residues. The DNA for the CDR3 is TGTGCCAGCAGCTTGCTAGTCCCAGATACGCAGTATTTT. It codes for CASSLLVPDTQYF.